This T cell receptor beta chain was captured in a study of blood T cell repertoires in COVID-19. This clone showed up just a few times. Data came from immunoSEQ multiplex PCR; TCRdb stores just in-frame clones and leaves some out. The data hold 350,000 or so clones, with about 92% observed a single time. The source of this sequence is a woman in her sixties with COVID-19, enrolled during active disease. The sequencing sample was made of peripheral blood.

The CDR3 protein is CASSLGGEKLFF. Written as DNA, the CDR3 is TGTGCCAGCAGTTTAGGCGGAGAAAAACTGTTTTTT. The chain is built from TRBV12-3 or TRBV12-4 and TRBJ1-4, with no clear D. The CDR3 length is 12 residues. Trimming cost V 1 base and J 8 bases, with 5 bases left between them.